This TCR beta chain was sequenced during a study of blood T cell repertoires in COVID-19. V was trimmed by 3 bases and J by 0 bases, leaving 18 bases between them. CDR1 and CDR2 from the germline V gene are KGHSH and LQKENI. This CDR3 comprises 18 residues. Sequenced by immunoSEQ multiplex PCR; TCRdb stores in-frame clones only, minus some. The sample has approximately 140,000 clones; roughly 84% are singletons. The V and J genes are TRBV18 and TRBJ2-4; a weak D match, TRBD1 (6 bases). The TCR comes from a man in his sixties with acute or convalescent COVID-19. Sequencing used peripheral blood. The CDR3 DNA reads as TGTGCCAGCTCACCCTCCCAACAGGGCGCTCTAGCCAAAAACATTCAGTACTTC. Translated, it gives CASSPSQQGALAKNIQYF.